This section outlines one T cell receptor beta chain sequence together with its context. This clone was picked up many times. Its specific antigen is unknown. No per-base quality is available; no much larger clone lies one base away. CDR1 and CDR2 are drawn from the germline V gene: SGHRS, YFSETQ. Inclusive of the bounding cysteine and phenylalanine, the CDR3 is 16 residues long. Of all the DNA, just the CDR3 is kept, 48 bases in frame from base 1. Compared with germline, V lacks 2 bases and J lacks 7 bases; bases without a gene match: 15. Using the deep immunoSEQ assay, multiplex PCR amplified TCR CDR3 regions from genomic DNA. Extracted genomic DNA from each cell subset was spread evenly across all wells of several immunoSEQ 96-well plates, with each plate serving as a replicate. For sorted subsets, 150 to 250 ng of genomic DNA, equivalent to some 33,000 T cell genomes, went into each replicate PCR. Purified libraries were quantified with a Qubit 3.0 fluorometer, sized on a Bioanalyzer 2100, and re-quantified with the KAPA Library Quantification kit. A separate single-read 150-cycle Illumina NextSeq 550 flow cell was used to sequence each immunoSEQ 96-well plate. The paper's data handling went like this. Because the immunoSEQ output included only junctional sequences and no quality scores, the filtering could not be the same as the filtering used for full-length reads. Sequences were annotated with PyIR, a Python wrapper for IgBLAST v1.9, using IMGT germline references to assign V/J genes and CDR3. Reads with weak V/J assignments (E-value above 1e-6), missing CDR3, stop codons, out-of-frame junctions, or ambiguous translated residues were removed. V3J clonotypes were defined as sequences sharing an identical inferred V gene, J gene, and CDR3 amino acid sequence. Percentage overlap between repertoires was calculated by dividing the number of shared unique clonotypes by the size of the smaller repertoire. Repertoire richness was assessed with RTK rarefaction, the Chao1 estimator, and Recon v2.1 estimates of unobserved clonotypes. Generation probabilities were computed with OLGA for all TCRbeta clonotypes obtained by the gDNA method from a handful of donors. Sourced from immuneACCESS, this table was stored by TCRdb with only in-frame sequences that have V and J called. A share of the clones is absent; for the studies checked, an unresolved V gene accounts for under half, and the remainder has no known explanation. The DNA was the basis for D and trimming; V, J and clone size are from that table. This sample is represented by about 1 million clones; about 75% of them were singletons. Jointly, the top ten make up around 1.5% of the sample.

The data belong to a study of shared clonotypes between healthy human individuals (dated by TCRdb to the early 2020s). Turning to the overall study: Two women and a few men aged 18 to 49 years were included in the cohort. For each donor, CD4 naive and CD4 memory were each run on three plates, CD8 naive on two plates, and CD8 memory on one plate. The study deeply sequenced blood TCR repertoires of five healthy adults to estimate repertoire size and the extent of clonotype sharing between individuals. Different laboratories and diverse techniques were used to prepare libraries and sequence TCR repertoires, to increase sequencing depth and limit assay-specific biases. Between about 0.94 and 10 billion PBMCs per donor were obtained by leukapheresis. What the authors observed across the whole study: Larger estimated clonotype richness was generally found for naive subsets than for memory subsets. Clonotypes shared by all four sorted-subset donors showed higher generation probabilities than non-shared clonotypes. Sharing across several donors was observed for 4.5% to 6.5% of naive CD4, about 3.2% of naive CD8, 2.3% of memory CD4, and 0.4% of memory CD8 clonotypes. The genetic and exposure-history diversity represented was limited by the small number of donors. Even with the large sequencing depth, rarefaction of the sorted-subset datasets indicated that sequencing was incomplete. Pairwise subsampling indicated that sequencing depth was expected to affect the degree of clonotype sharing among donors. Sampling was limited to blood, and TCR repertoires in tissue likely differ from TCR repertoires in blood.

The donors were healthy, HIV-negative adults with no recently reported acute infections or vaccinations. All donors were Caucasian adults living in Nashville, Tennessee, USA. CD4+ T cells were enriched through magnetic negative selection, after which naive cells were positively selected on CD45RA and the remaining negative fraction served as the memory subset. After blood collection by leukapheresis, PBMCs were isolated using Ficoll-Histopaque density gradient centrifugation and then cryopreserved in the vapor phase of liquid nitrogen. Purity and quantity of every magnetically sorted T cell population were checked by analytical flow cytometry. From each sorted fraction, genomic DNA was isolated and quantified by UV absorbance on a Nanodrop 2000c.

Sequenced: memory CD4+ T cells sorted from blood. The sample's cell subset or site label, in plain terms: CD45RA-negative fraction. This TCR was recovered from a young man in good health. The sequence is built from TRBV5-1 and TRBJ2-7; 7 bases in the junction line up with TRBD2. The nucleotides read TGCGCCAGCAGCTTAGGAACGGGAGGCGGAGCTAGTGAGCAGTACTTC. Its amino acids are CASSLGTGGGASEQYF.